What follows are 10 T cell receptor beta chains derived from one specimen sequenced in a study of shared clonotypes between healthy human individuals. Produced via immunoSEQ multiplex PCR; TCRdb's table is partial and in-frame only. The top ten clones hold roughly 0.13% of a sample with roughly 2 million clones, around 95% of them seen once. The sequencing sample was made of naive CD4+ T cells sorted from blood. Subset here: CD45RA+ positively selected. The receptors were sampled from a man between 18 and 35 years old in good health.

The chain recombines TRBV11-3 with TRBJ1-6; the D is unclear. Germline V gene data show CDR1 as SGHNT and CDR2 as YENEEA. There are 14 residues in the CDR3. V lost 2 bases and J 7 bases, leaving 9 bases between the germline ends. CDR3 DNA sequence: TGTGCCAGCAGCTTAACGGTGCGAAATTCACCCCTCCACTTT. This sequence encodes CASSLTVRNSPLHF. Variable domain in full (rest from reference TRBV11-3 and TRBJ1-6): EAGVVQSPRYKIIEKKQPVAFWCNPISGHNTLYWYLQNLGQGPELLIRYENEEAVDDSQLPKDRFSAERLKGVDSTLKIQPAELGDSAVYLCASSLTVRNSPLHFGNGTRLTVT.

The rearrangement links TRBV19 to TRBJ2-5; D is perhaps TRBD1 (6 bases). Trimming shortened V by 10 bases and J by 2 bases, and 17 bases separated the two germline ends. CDR1 is LNHDA, CDR2 SQIVND, per germline (reference sequence). The CDR3 consists of 14 residues. The CDR3 nucleotides are TGTGCCAAGCACCCCAGGGGTTGTCAAGAGACCCAGTACTTC. Translation: CAKHPRGCQETQYF.

This chain connects TRBV7-6 to TRBJ2-7; 7 bases fit TRBD2. V lost 4 bases, J lost 4 bases, and 13 bases stayed unmatched. CDR1 and CDR2 from the germline V gene are SGHVS and FNYEAQ. This CDR3 is built from 16 residues. The CDR3, as DNA: TGTGCCAGCAGCTCAGCTCCCCTAGCGGATACTTACGAGCAGTACTTC. The encoded protein is CASSSAPLADTYEQYF.

This clone was detected once. The rearrangement links TRBV4-3 to TRBJ1-4; 9 bases agree with TRBD1. After removal of 3 bases from V and 4 bases from J, the junction contained 3 bases not matched to a gene. Germline V gene data show CDR1 as LGHNA and CDR2 as YSLEER. CDR3 size: 15 residues. CDR3 in amino acids: CASSQGQGGNEKLFF. The CDR3 coding sequence is TGCGCCAGCAGCCAGGGACAGGGCGGTAATGAAAAACTGTTTTTT.

The chain carries TRBV5-7 and TRBJ1-4; 8 bases match TRBD1. TRBV5-7 is designated an ORF whose function remains uncertain. Trimming removed 4 bases from V and 8 bases from J; junction bases left unmatched: 10. The CDR3 loop spans 15 amino acids. CDR3 sequence: CASSTGQGLNEKLFF. The CDR3 DNA reads as TGTGCCAGCAGCACTGGACAGGGATTGAACGAAAAACTGTTTTTT.

This clone was observed once. J is TRBJ2-1 and V is TRBV5-1; 7 bases line up with TRBD2. V gave up 3 bases and J gave up 5 bases; unmatched junction bases: 14. This CDR3 comprises 17 residues. Germline values: CDR1 SGHRS, CDR2 YFSETQ. For the CDR3, the DNA is TGCGCCAGCAGCTCGCCCAGCGGGACCTCTAAGGACAATGAGCAGTTCTTC. Its protein is CASSSPSGTSKDNEQFF. The full variable domain, in which reference TRBV5-1 and TRBJ2-1 provide the parts outside the CDR3, is KAGVTQTPRYLIKTRGQQVTLSCSPISGHRSVSWYQQTPGQGLQFLFEYFSETQRNKGNFPGRFSGRQFSNSRSEMNVSTLELGDSALYLCASSSPSGTSKDNEQFFGPGTRLTVL.

The V and J genes are TRBV28 and TRBJ2-4, with D tentatively TRBD1 or TRBD2 (5 bases each). Germline CDR1 is MDHEN and CDR2 is SYDVKM. The CDR3 spans 16 residues. Deletions cut 7 bases from V and 0 bases from J, with 16 bases between. The CDR3 nucleotides are TGTGCCAGCACCCTCGCCTCGGGGCTAGCCAAAAACATTCAGTACTTC. Its protein product is CASTLASGLAKNIQYF.

The chain uses TRBV6-5 and TRBJ2-7; D is ambiguous. The CDR3 runs 11 residues. The germline V and J ends were trimmed by 5 bases and 2 bases, with 4 bases remaining between them. Germline assignment: CDR1 MNHEY and CDR2 SVGAGI. The CDR3 DNA follows: TGTGCCAGCAGTACACCCTACGAGCAGTACTTC. Translation gives CASSTPYEQYF.

The chain carries TRBV7-2 and TRBJ2-1, with D perhaps TRBD1 (5 bases). The length of the CDR3 is 14 residues. Germline assignment: CDR1 SGHTA and CDR2 FQGNSA. Trimming left V 10 bases short and J 2 bases short, with 15 bases between. The CDR3 loop is CATRRGGTYNEQFF. The CDR3 DNA follows: TGTGCCACCCGTAGGGGCGGTACCTACAATGAGCAGTTCTTC. Combining the CDR3 with reference TRBV7-2 and TRBJ2-1 gives the whole variable domain GAGVSQSPSNKVTEKGKDVELRCDPISGHTALYWYRQSLGQGLEFLIYFQGNSAPDKSGLPSDRFSAERTGGSVSTLTIQRTQQEDSAVYLCATRRGGTYNEQFFGPGTRLTVL.

The genes are TRBV7-2 and TRBJ1-1, with 8 bases aligning to TRBD1. V lost 4 bases and J lost 6; bases outside the gene matches: 10. This CDR3 comprises 15 residues. CDR1 is SGHTA, CDR2 FQGNSA, per germline. CDR3 in amino acids: CASSSQGARTPEAFF. CDR3 nucleotide sequence: TGTGCCAGCAGCTCGCAGGGGGCCCGAACCCCTGAAGCTTTCTTT.